This TCR beta chain emerged from a study of OX40 agonist ivuxolimab in advanced cancers. Findings and limits, study-wide: The CD4+ and CD8+ T cells in the blood had expanded clonally by week 6 at 0.1 to 3.0 mg/kg.

A remark on this clone: Its specificity is unknown.

The CDR3 runs 13 residues. The V end was cut by 3 bases, the J end by 0 bases, with 7 bases between. From germline, CDR1 is SGHRS and CDR2 YFSETQ. Libraries were prepared by immunoSEQ multiplex PCR; TCRdb keeps only in-frame clonotypes and omits some of them. This table has some 66,000 clones, around four fifths appearing once. The rearrangement joins TRBV5-1 to TRBJ2-7; D uncertain. This sequence was found in an adult with an advanced solid tumor such as melanoma, head and neck, liver or kidney cancer. Sequences were derived from CD4+ or CD8+ T cells sorted from blood, sampled in a trial of the OX40 agonist ivuxolimab. CDR3 protein: CASSSQVSYEQYF. CDR3 sequence (DNA): TGCGCCAGCAGCTCCCAGGTCTCCTACGAGCAGTACTTC.